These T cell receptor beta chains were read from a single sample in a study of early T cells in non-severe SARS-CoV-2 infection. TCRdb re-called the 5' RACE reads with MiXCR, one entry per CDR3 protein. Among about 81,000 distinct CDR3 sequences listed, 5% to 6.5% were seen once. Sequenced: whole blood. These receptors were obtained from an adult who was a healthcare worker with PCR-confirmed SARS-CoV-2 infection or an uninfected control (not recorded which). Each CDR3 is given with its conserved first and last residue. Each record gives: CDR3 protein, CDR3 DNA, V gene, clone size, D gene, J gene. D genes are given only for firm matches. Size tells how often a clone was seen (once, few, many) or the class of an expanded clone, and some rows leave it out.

CASSEFVGVAEQYF	TGTGCCAGCAGTGAATTTGTGGGGGTTGCCGAGCAGTACTTC	TRBV25-1	few	-	TRBJ2-7
CASSPYATEAFF	TGTGCCAGCTCACCATACGCTACTGAAGCTTTCTTT	TRBV18	few	-	TRBJ1-1
CASSQDRSEQYF	TGCGCCAGCAGCCAGGATCGCTCCGAGCAGTACTTC	TRBV5-1	few	-	TRBJ2-7
CASSSGTASAGNTIYF	TGTGCCAGCAGTTCCGGAACGGCCTCTGCTGGAAACACCATATATTTT	TRBV6-6	-	-	TRBJ1-3
CASSEEQGRRGTLHF	TGTGCCAGCAGTGAAGAACAGGGCCGGAGAGGGACCCTCCACTTT	TRBV2	few	-	TRBJ1-6
CASSLSNNSPLHF	TGTGCCAGCAGTTTATCAAATAATTCACCCCTCCACTTT	TRBV28	many	-	TRBJ1-6
CASSESASANYGYTF	TGTGCCAGCAGTGAATCCGCCTCAGCTAACTATGGCTACACCTTC	TRBV25-1	many	-	TRBJ1-2
CATRYGTGGIDTQYF	TGTGCCACCCGCTACGGGACAGGGGGCATAGATACGCAGTATTTT	TRBV15	-	TRBD1	TRBJ2-3
CASSPADSYYEQYF	TGTGCCAGCAGCCCCGCGGACAGTTACTACGAGCAGTACTTC	TRBV7-2	many	-	TRBJ2-7
CASSLGGQGTEAFF	TGTGCCAGCAGCTTAGGCGGACAGGGCACTGAAGCTTTCTTT	TRBV7-2	-	TRBD1	TRBJ1-1
CASSLASGNSPLHF	TGTGCCAGCAGCTTAGCGAGCGGTAATTCACCCCTCCACTTT	TRBV11-2	many	-	TRBJ1-6
CASSYEAGAYNEQFF	TGTGCCAGCAGTTACGAGGCAGGGGCCTACAATGAGCAGTTCTTC	TRBV6-2/TRBV6-3	medium-sized	-	TRBJ2-1
CSAREAGFDQPQHF	TGCAGTGCTAGAGAGGCGGGGTTTGATCAGCCCCAGCATTTT	TRBV20-1	-	-	TRBJ1-5
CASSWDSQETQYF	TGTGCCAGCAGCTGGGACAGCCAAGAGACCCAGTACTTC	TRBV28	many	TRBD1	TRBJ2-5
CASSTGTERGGYTF	TGTGCCAGCAGTACCGGGACGGAAAGGGGAGGCTACACCTTC	TRBV2	-	-	TRBJ1-2
CASSIQENYEQYF	TGCGCCAGCAGCATCCAGGAGAATTACGAGCAGTACTTC	TRBV5-1	few	-	TRBJ2-7
CASSSSGTSGETQYF	TGTGCCAGCAGTTCTAGCGGGACTAGCGGGGAGACCCAGTACTTC	TRBV28	few	TRBD2	TRBJ2-5
CASSFGREETQYF	TGTGCCAGCAGCTTCGGCAGGGAAGAGACCCAGTACTTC	TRBV5-4	few	-	TRBJ2-5
CASSKGHQSPLHF	TGTGCCAGCAGTAAGGGACACCAATCACCCCTCCACTTT	TRBV6-5	-	-	TRBJ1-6
CSVKDFYNEQFF	TGCAGCGTCAAGGACTTCTACAATGAGCAGTTCTTC	TRBV29-1	many	-	TRBJ2-1
CASRPTGVNTEAFF	TGTGCCAGCAGACCTACAGGGGTGAACACTGAAGCTTTCTTT	TRBV25-1	many	TRBD1	TRBJ1-1
CASSFGDRRFNEQFF	TGTGCCAGCAGCTTTGGGGACAGGAGATTCAATGAGCAGTTCTTC	TRBV11-2	-	TRBD1	TRBJ2-1
CASSEKRPRDSNSPLHF	TGTGCCAGCAGTGAAAAAAGGCCCCGGGACAGTAATTCACCCCTCCACTTT	TRBV6-1	many	TRBD1	TRBJ1-6
CASIYGTTGNTIYF	TGTGCCTCCATTTACGGAACGACCGGAAACACCATATATTTT	TRBV6-1	few	-	TRBJ1-3